The 24 T cell receptor beta chains below were found in one sample sequenced in a study of CDR3 diversity in severe acne. TCRdb reprocessed the PCR reads with MiXCR, giving one entry per CDR3 protein. The table records fewer than 90,000 distinct CDR3 sequences, under 55% of them present only once. The sequencing sample was made of blood. Receptors originate from a male donor with severe acne vulgaris.

On this clonotype: A much more abundant neighbour one base away suggests this may be a read error. The V gene is TRBV19, the J gene TRBJ2-1; D not certain. The CDR3 runs to 11 residues. Germline loops: CDR1 LNHDA, CDR2 SQIVND (reference sequence). CDR3 residues: CGSSLFNEQFF. CDR3 nucleotides: TGTGGCAGTAGTCTTTTCAATGAGCAGTTCTTC.

Concerning this clonotype itself: Since a much larger clone is just one base distant, this may be a read error. The conserved closing phenylalanine or tryptophan is absent in this CDR3, likely reflecting a read error. V and J are TRBV5-1 and TRBJ2-3, with D perhaps TRBD1 (5 bases). CDR1 SGHRS and CDR2 YFSETQ come from the germline V gene. V gave up 1 base and J gave up 2 bases, with 8 bases separating them. The CDR3 is 14 residues long. The CDR3 DNA reads TGCGCCAGCAGCTTGTCAGGGCACACAGATACGCAGTATCTT. Residues: CASSLSGHTDTQYL.

The count of this clonotype is one. The V gene is TRBV20-1, the J gene TRBJ2-3; the match to TRBD2 covers 15 bases. The CDR3 covers 16 residues. V shed 6 bases and J 2 bases; nucleotides not matched to a gene: 6. CDR1 and CDR2 (germline): DFQATT, SNEGSKA (reference sequence). CDR3 loop: CSAPGLAGGATDTQYF. The DNA for the CDR3 is TGCAGTGCCCCGGGACTAGCGGGAGGCGCCACAGATACGCAGTATTTT.

The chain combines TRBV7-3 with TRBJ2-1; D could derive from TRBD1 or TRBD2 (5 bases each). Trimming removed 3 bases at V and 0 bases at J, with 15 bases between. CDR1 is SGHTA and CDR2 is FQGTGA in the germline V gene. CDR3 size: 17 residues. CDR3 sequence reads: CASSLAGGTRSYNEQFF. The CDR3 DNA is TGTGCCAGCAGCTTGGCGGGTGGGACCCGCTCCTACAATGAGCAGTTCTTC.

Details on this clonotype: At one boundary the junction diverges from the germline segment, which might be a read error. The genes are TRBV7-9 and TRBJ1-4; no reliable D call. Germline V lookup: CDR1 SEHNR, CDR2 FQNEAQ (reference sequence). CDR3 length equals 14 residues. The CDR3, as DNA: TGTGCCAGCGGCTTACTTTACGGGAATGAAAAACTGTTTTTT. Its protein is CASGLLYGNEKLFF.

This clonotype showed up many times. The chain uses TRBV7-2 and TRBJ2-2; TRBD2 agrees at 12 bases. The CDR3 loop spans 17 amino acids. J lost 4 bases, V lost 5 bases, and 8 bases had no gene match. Looked up from germline, CDR1 is SGHTA and CDR2 is FQGNSA. CDR3 DNA sequence: TGTGCCAGCAGCCCCGCTTCACTAGCGGGAGGCACCGGGGAGCTGTTTTTT. It encodes CASSPASLAGGTGELFF.

The chain joins TRBV24-1 to TRBJ1-5; D gene unclear. The CDR3 is made up of 13 amino acids. Germline assignment: CDR1 KGHDR and CDR2 SFDVKD. V gave up 5 bases and J gave up 1 base, with 5 bases separating them. CDR3 region: CATSGDSNQPQHF. The CDR3 nucleotides are TGTGCCACCAGTGGTGACAGCAATCAGCCCCAGCATTTT.

This clonotype was found many times. The chain employs TRBV10-1 and TRBJ2-7; 8 bases agree with TRBD2. V lost 3 bases, J lost 0 bases, and 10 bases stayed unmatched. This CDR3 is built from 17 residues. The germline V gene has CDR1 WNHNN and CDR2 SYGVQD (reference sequence). The DNA for the CDR3 is TGCGCCAGCAGTGACCAACTAGCGGAAAAAAGCTCCTACGAGCAGTACTTC. Translation: CASSDQLAEKSSYEQYF.

CDR3 protein: CSVFKGLWETQYF. CDR3 DNA sequence: TGCAGCGTGTTTAAGGGGCTTTGGGAGACCCAGTACTTC. The chain recombines TRBV29-1 with TRBJ2-5; D may be TRBD1 (5 bases). Trimming removed 6 bases from V and 5 bases from J, with 16 bases in between. Germline CDR1 reads SQVTM; CDR2 reads ANQGSEA. The CDR3 covers 13 residues.

The rearrangement uses TRBV7-9 and TRBJ1-2, with D tentatively TRBD1 (6 bases). The ends were cut back, 2 bases at V and 8 bases at J, with 9 bases in the middle. The CDR3 spans 12 residues. CDR1 and CDR2 (germline): SEHNR, FQNEAQ (reference sequence). CDR3 sequence reads: CASSLRQEGYTF. CDR3 coding DNA: TGTGCCAGCAGCTTACGACAGGAAGGCTACACCTTC.

This clonotype counts as large (0.1 to 1%). The V gene is TRBV29-1, the J gene TRBJ2-1, with 7 bases fitting TRBD2. CDR3 length: 12 amino acids. Germline CDR1 SQVTM, CDR2 ANQGSEA. The CDR3 DNA follows: TGCACGGGGGGTGGGAGCGGAAATGAGCAGTTCTTC. Encoded protein: CTGGGSGNEQFF.

Remarks on this clonotype: Because it lacks the conserved phenylalanine or tryptophan at the end, this CDR3 is likely a read error. The rearrangement links TRBV7-3 to TRBJ2-3, with D possibly being TRBD1 or TRBD2 (5 bases each). The CDR3 consists of 13 residues. The V gene's germline CDR1 is SGHTA and CDR2 FQGTGA. Between the trimmed V and J ends, which lost 6 bases and 3 bases, there was a span of 10 bases. CDR3 coding DNA: TGTGCCAGCAGTTTGGGGGAAACAGATACGCAGTATCTT. This sequence encodes CASSLGETDTQYL.

The chain combines TRBV5-6 with TRBJ1-2; perhaps TRBD1 as D (6 bases). Germline values: CDR1 SGHDT, CDR2 YYEEEE. Trimming cost V 4 bases and J 4 bases, with 23 bases left between them. This CDR3 contains 17 residues. In DNA, the CDR3 is TGTGCCAGCAGCGCGGGGCCTACCGGAGCAGGGGCCTATGGCTACACCTTC. Translation gives CASSAGPTGAGAYGYTF.

Note on this clonotype: In this CDR3 the conserved last residue, phenylalanine or tryptophan, is missing, so a read error is likely. The DNA is left out, because the CDR3 cannot be placed on it with certainty; the CDR3 is given as TCRdb lists it. This chain joins TRBV18 and TRBJ1-4. Germline V gives CDR1 KGHSH, CDR2 LQKENI. The CDR3 has 8 amino acids, counting both end residues. The CDR3 reads CASSPQTA.

The V gene is TRBV2, the J gene TRBJ1-1, with D possibly TRBD1 on 5 matching bases. The CDR3 sequence is 14 residues long. Germline V gene sequence: CDR1 SNHLY, CDR2 FYNNEI. Trimming cost V 0 bases and J 11 bases, with 16 bases left between them. Here the CDR3 DNA reads TGTGCCAGCAGTGAAGCGAATTCGGGGGGTTATGCTTTCTTT. Residues: CASSEANSGGYAFF.

The chain carries TRBV4-2 and TRBJ1-2; TRBD1 agrees at 7 bases. Germline CDR1 and CDR2: LGHNA and YNFKEQ. The length of the CDR3 is 17 residues. V was pared by 1 base and J by 4 bases, with 12 bases of the junction left unmatched. DNA for the CDR3: TGTGCCAGCAGCCAAGTCCATGGACAGGACATTTTCTATGGCTACACCTTC. Amino acid sequence: CASSQVHGQDIFYGYTF.

The genes are TRBV24-1 and TRBJ1-5; D uncertain. This CDR3 is built from 15 residues. Germline V gene data show CDR1 as KGHDR and CDR2 as SFDVKD. The V and J ends lost 4 bases and 5 bases respectively, with 14 bases between them. The CDR3 loop is CATSDQGRWDQPQHF. The CDR3 bases are TGTGCCACCAGTGACCAAGGACGGTGGGATCAGCCCCAGCATTTT.

This clonotype was seen many times. The chain has TRBV11-3 and TRBJ2-3, with TRBD2 matching 8 bases. Losses at the gene ends were 1 base for V and 4 bases for J; bases not matched to a gene: 16. Germline lookup yields CDR1 SGHNT and CDR2 YENEEA. There are 19 residues in the CDR3. The CDR3 DNA sequence: TGTGCCAGCAGCTTAGTCCCAGTGGGTAGCTGGCGGGAGGCAGATACGCAGTATTTT. This gives the protein CASSLVPVGSWREADTQYF.

Of note for this clonotype: This may stem from a read error, because a much larger clone lies one nucleotide away. This rearrangement joins TRBV9 to TRBJ2-7, with 9 bases lining up with TRBD2. Germline CDR1 and CDR2: SGDLS and YYNGEE. The CDR3 has 15 residues. CDR3 nucleotide sequence: TGTGCCAGCAGCGTAGGGGGCGGGAGGGCCTACGGGCAGTACTTC. Amino acid sequence: CASSVGGGRAYGQYF. The full variable domain, completed using reference TRBV9 and TRBJ2-7, is DSGVTQTPKHLITATGQRVTLRCSPRSGDLSVYWYQQSLDQGLQFLIQYYNGEERAKGNILERFSAQQFPDLHSELNLSSLELGDSALYFCASSVGGGRAYGQYFGPGTRLTVT.

This clonotype appeared many times. V usage is TRBV5-1 and J usage is TRBJ2-3; perhaps TRBD2 as D (6 bases). The ends were cut back, 5 bases at V and 2 bases at J, with 12 bases in the middle. CDR1 and CDR2 from the germline V gene are SGHRS and YFSETQ. The CDR3 is 14 amino acids. In DNA, the CDR3 is TGCGCCAGCAGTAAAACGGGAGTCACAGATACGCAGTATTTT. It codes for CASSKTGVTDTQYF.

In this sample, this clonotype turned up a few times. The chain couples TRBV24-1 to TRBJ2-2; 7 nucleotides match TRBD2. The junction had 13 bases not matched to a gene; V was cut back by 5 bases and J by 2 bases. The CDR3 is 18 residues long. CDR1 is KGHDR and CDR2 is SFDVKD in the germline V gene. Written as DNA, the CDR3 is TGTGCCACCAGTGGTCCTCAGTTCGGGAGGCAAAACACCGGGGAGCTGTTTTTT. Protein product: CATSGPQFGRQNTGELFF.

Notes on this clonotype: One junction end disagrees with the germline gene, perhaps due to a read error. The chain links TRBV7-2 to TRBJ2-3, with TRBD2 matching 9 bases. CDR1 is SGHTA, CDR2 FQGNSA, per germline. The CDR3 length is 16 residues. The CDR3 reads CASSPRGSGSKDTQYF. The CDR3 bases are TGTGCCAGCAGCCCCAGGGGTAGCGGGAGCAAAGATACGCAGTATTTT.

This clonotype was recorded once. This chain connects TRBV20-1 to TRBJ2-7, with TRBD2 matching over 14 bases. The V gene end was trimmed by 8 bases and the J gene end by 3 bases; junction bases not matched to a gene: 12. Germline values: CDR1 DFQATT, CDR2 SNEGSKA (reference sequence). The CDR3 contains 16 residues. The chain's CDR3 is CSSGTSGRDPRYEQYF. CDR3 DNA sequence: TGCAGTTCCGGGACTAGCGGGAGAGACCCACGCTACGAGCAGTACTTC.

The chain links TRBV12-3 or TRBV12-4 to TRBJ2-1, with D perhaps given as TRBD1 or TRBD2 (5 bases each). The length of the CDR3 is 16 residues. Trimming took off 0 bases at V and 9 bases at J, with 18 bases between the two ends. The CDR3 sequence is CASSLAGVGDRSEQFF. The DNA for the CDR3 is TGTGCCAGCAGTTTAGCGGGAGTCGGGGACCGTAGTGAGCAGTTCTTC.